This T cell receptor beta chain was sequenced during a study of blood T cell repertoires in COVID-19. About the study: Samples taken during acute and convalescent COVID-19 were collected in the United States, Italy and Spain. T cells, B-cell-depleted T cells, or PBMCs supplied cDNA or gDNA.

Seattle participants joined during active infection and were tracked over time. This CDR3 has 12 amino acids. Germline V CDR1 and CDR2: SQVTM, ANQGSEA. Deletions cut 7 bases from V and 6 bases from J, with 15 bases between. The authors' processing: Reference gene primer amplification yielded estimated nucleated cell counts. Clones were read by immunoSEQ multiplex PCR, and TCRdb kept only the in-frame ones, dropping some. D and trimming come from the DNA, and the V and J calls and clone size come from that table. The repertoire holds under 400,000 clones, with 90% as singletons. Sequenced sample: peripheral blood. The TCR originated in a woman in her twenties or thirties with COVID-19, enrolled during active disease. This chain joins TRBV29-1 and TRBJ1-1, with D tentatively TRBD1 (6 bases). The CDR3 reads CSGYRDLAEAFF. The CDR3 bases are TGCAGCGGCTACAGGGATCTCGCTGAAGCTTTCTTT.